This T cell receptor beta chain was obtained from a study of blood T cells in healthy people across ages. Study results and limitations: Naive T cell percentage and TCR beta diversity correlated strongly. Naive CD4+ cell counts and diversity both ran higher in long-lived than in aged donors.

This clonotype was observed a handful of times. Its antigen is as yet unknown. A second PCR of 7 to 11 cycles used a sample-barcoded 5' primer and a J-beta primer mix. Each TCR beta cDNA got a 12-nucleotide random molecular identifier. TCRdb fed the 5' RACE reads into MiXCR, producing one record per CDR3 protein. This sample has 1.5 million to 2 million distinct CDR3 sequences; approximately 30% occur once, and the top ten carry 7.7%. Trimming cost V 2 bases and J 1 base, with 9 bases left between them. The CDR3 runs to 14 residues. Germline V CDR1 and CDR2: SGHKS, YYEKEE (reference sequence). PBMCs numbering at least 6.5 million were isolated per sample.

The rearrangement uses TRBV5-5 and TRBJ2-5, with unresolved D. This clonotype was sampled from a woman aged 25 to 39 in good health. Sequencing used blood. The DNA for the CDR3 is TGTGCCAGCAGCTTTCGGTGGATCCAAGAGACCCAGTACTTC. Translating it yields CASSFRWIQETQYF. Drawing the rest from reference TRBV5-5 and TRBJ2-5, the complete variable domain is DAGVTQSPTHLIKTRGQQVTLRCSPISGHKSVSWYQQVLGQGPQFIFQYYEKEERGRGNFPDRFSARQFPNYSSELNVNALLLGDSALYLCASSFRWIQETQYFGPGTRLLVL.